This entry is about one T cell receptor beta chain. The assay was immunoSEQ multiplex PCR, and TCRdb's table has in-frame clones only and misses some. The data hold roughly 57,000 clones, with around 90% observed a single time. This record belongs to a study of early stage breast cancer tumors. Study-wide background: Of fewer than 20 invasive breast tumors, about a dozen were hormone receptor-positive, HER2-negative.

The sample comprised blood. The clonotype was recovered from a person between 65 and 79 years old with breast cancer.

DNA for the CDR3: TGTGCCAGCAGCCTAGAGCGGGGGGTCGACTACGAGCAGTACTTC. Translated: CASSLERGVDYEQYF. The V call is TRBV7-9, the J call TRBJ2-7; TRBD2 aligns across 9 bases. Looked up from germline, CDR1 is SEHNR and CDR2 is FQNEAQ (reference sequence). J was trimmed by 3 bases and V by 5 bases; bases with no gene match: 8. The CDR3 consists of 15 residues.